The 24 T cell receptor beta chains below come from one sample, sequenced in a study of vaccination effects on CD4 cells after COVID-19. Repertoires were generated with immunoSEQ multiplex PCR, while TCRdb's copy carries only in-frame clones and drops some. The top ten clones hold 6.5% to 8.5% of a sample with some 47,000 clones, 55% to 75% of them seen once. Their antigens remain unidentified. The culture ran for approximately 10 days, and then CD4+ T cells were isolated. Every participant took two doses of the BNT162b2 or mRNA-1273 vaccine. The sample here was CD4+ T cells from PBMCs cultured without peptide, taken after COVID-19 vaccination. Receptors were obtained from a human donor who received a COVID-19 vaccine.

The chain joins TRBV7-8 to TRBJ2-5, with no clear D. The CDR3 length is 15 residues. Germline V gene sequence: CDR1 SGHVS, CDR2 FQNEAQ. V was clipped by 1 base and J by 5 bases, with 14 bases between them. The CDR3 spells CASSLDDGRLETQYF. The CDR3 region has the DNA TGTGCCAGCAGCTTAGATGACGGACGCCTCGAGACCCAGTACTTC.

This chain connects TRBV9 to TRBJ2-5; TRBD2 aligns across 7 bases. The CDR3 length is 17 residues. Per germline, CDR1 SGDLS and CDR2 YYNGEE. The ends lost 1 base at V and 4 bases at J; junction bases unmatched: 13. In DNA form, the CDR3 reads TGTGCCAGCAGCGTAAATGTAGGGCGGGGGATGGGAGAGACCCAGTACTTC. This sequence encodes CASSVNVGRGMGETQYF.

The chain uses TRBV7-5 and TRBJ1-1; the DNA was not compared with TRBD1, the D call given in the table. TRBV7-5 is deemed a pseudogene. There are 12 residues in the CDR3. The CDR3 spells CARSLRWQEAFF. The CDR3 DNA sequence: TGTGCCAGAAGCCTCCGATGGCAAGAAGCTTTCTTT.

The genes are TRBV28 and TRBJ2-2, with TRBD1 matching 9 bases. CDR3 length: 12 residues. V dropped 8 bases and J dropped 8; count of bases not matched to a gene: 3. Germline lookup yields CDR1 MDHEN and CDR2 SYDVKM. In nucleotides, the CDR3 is TGTGCCAGCCACAGGGGGCATGGGGAGCTGTTTTTT. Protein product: CASHRGHGELFF.

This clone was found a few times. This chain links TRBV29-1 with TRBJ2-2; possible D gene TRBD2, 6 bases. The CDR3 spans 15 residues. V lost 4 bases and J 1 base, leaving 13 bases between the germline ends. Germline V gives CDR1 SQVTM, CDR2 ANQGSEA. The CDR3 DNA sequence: TGCAGCGTTGGAGCATCAGCGGGGAACACCGGGGAGCTGTTTTTT. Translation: CSVGASAGNTGELFF.

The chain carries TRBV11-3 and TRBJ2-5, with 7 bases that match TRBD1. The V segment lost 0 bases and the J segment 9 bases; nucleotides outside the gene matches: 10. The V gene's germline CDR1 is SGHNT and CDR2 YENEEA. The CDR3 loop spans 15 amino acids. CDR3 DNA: TGTGCCAGCAGCTTAGAGCAAGGGACAGCCGGTTCCCAGTACTTC. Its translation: CASSLEQGTAGSQYF.

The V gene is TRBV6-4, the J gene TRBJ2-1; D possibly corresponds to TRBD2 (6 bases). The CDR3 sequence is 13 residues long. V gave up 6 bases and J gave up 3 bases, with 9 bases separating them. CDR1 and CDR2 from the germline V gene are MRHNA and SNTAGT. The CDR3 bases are TGTGCCAGCAGGGGGGACTTCTACAATGAGCAGTTCTTC. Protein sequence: CASRGDFYNEQFF.

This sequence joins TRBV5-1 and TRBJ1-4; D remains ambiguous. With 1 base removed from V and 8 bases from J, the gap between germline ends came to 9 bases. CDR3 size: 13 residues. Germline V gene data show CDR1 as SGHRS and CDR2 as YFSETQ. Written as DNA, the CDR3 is TGCGCCAGCAGCTTGTCAAAGGGAGAAAAACTGTTTTTT. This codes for CASSLSKGEKLFF.

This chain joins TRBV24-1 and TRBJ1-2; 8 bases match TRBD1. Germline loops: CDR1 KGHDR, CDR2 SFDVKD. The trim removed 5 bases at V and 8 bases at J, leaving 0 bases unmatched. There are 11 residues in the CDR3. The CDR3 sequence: CATSGDRGYTF. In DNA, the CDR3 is TGTGCCACCAGTGGGGACAGGGGCTACACCTTC.

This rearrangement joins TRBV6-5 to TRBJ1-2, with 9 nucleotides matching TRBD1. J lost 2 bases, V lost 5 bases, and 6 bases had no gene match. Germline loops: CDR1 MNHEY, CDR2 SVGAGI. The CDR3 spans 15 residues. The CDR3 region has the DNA TGTGCCAGCAGTCAGATGGGACAGGGCAACTATGGCTACACCTTC. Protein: CASSQMGQGNYGYTF.

CDR3 bases: TGTGCCAGCAGCTTGGGGACAGGGTATGAAAAACTGTTTTTT. Translation gives CASSLGTGYEKLFF. The rearrangement joins TRBV5-8 to TRBJ1-4, with 8 bases matching TRBD1. The CDR3 sequence is 14 residues long. V lost 0 bases and J lost 6; bases outside the gene matches: 1. The germline V gene has CDR1 SGHTS and CDR2 YDEGEE.

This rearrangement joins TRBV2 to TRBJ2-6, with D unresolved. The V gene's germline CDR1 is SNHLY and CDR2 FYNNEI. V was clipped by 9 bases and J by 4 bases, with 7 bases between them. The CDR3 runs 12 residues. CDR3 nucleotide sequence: TGTGCCAGTTCCCGGGGGGCCAACGTCCTGACTTTC. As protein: CASSRGANVLTF.

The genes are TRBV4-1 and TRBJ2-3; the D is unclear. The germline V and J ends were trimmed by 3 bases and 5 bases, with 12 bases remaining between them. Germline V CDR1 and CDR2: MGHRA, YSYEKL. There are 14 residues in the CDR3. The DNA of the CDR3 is TGCGCCAGCAGCCATATTCCCCACAAAGATACGCAGTATTTT. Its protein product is CASSHIPHKDTQYF.

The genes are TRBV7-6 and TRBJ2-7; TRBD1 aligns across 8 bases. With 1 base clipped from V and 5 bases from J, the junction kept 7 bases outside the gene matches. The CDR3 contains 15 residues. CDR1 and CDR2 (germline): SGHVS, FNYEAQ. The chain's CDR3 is CASSLEDRESDEQYF. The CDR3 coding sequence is TGTGCCAGCAGCTTAGAGGACAGGGAGTCGGACGAGCAGTACTTC.

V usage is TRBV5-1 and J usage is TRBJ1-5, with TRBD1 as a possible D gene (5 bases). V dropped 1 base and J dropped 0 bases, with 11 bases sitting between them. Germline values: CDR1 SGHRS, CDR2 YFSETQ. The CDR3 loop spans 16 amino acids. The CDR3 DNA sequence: TGCGCCAGCAGCTTGCATGGGGGGAATAGCAATCAGCCCCAGCATTTT. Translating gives CASSLHGGNSNQPQHF.

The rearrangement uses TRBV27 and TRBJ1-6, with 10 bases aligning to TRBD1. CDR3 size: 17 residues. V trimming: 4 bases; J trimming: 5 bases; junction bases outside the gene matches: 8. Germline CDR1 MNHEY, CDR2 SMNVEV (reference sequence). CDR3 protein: CASSSRRQGANNSPLHF. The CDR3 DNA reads TGTGCCAGCAGTTCTAGAAGACAGGGGGCGAATAATTCACCCCTCCACTTT.

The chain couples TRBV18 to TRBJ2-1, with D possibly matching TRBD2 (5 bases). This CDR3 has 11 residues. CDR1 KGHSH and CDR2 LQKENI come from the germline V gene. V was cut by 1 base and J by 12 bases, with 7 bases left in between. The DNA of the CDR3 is TGTGCCAGCTCACCACGGGCGGGGCAGTTCTTC. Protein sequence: CASSPRAGQFF. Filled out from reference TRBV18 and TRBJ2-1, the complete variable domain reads NAGVMQNPRHLVRRRGQEARLRCSPMKGHSHVYWYRQLPEEGLKFMVYLQKENIIDESGMPKERFSAEFPKEGPSILRIQQVVRGDSAAYFCASSPRAGQFFGPGTRLTVL.

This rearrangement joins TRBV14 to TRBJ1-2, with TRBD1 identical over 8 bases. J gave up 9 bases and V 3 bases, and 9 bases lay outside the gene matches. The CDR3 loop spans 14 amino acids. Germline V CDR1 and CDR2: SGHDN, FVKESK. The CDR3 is CASSQHPRTGSYTF. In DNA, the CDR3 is TGTGCCAGCAGCCAGCATCCCCGGACAGGGAGCTACACCTTC.

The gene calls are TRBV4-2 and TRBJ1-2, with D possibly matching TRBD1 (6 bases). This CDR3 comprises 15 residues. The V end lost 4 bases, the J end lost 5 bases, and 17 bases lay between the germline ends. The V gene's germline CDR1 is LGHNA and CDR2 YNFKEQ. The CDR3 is CASSRDRPRSYGYTF. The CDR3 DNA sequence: TGTGCCAGCAGCCGAGACAGGCCCAGATCTTATGGCTACACCTTC.

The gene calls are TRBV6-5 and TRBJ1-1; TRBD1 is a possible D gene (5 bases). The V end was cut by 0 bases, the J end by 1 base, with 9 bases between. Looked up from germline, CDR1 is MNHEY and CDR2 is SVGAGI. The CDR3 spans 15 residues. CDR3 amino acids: CASSYSSRANTEAFF. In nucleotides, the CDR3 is TGTGCCAGCAGTTACTCGAGCAGGGCGAACACTGAAGCTTTCTTT.

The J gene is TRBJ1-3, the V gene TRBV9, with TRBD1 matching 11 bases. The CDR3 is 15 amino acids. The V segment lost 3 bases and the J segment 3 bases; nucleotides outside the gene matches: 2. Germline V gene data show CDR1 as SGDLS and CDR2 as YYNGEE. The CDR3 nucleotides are TGTGCCAGCAGCGGGGGACAGGGGGGTGGAAACACCATATATTTT. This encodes CASSGGQGGGNTIYF.

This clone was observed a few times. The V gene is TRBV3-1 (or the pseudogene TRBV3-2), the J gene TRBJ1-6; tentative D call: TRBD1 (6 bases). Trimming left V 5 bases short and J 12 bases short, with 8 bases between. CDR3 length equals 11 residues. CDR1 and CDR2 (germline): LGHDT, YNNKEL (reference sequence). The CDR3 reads CASSKGGPLHF. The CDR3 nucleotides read TGTGCCAGCAGCAAAGGGGGACCCCTCCACTTT.

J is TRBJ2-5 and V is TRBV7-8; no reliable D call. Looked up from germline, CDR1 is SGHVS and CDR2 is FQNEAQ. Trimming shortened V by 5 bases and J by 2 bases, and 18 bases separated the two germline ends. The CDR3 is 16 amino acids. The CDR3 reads CASSPSVGTQQETQYF. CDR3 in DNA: TGTGCCAGCAGCCCCAGCGTAGGAACACAGCAAGAGACCCAGTACTTC.

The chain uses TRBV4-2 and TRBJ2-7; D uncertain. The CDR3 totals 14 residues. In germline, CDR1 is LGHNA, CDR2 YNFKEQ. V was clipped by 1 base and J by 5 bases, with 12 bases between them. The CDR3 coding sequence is TGTGCCAGCAGCCAAGGTCCAAGGGTCCACGAGCAGTACTTC. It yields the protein CASSQGPRVHEQYF.